The source of this TCR beta chain is a study of CD8+ T cells in alopecia areata. Germline V CDR1 and CDR2: SEHNR, FQNEAQ (reference sequence). J lost 1 base, V lost 4 bases, and 6 bases had no gene match. The CDR3 contains 18 residues. This clone was recorded a few times. Treatment given: oral pan-JAK inhibitor, 5-10 mg twice daily. A FACSAria was used to sort CD4+ and CD8+ T cells. These cells came from PBMCs. After isolation, RNA underwent reverse transcription to generate cDNA as the sequencing template. TCRdb keeps only in-frame clones here, not all; method: immunoSEQ multiplex PCR. The sample has 95,000 to 100,000 clones, 55% to 70% seen once.

The source of this sequence is a human donor with alopecia areata. This sample comprised CD8+ T cells sorted from blood, obtained at approximately week 56, from a patient treated with tofacitinib. This chain connects TRBV7-9 to TRBJ2-1, with 14 bases fitting TRBD2. The DNA for the CDR3 is TGTGCCAGCAGCTCTCCGACTAGCGGGGGGGAGTCCTACAATGAGCAGTTCTTC. As protein: CASSSPTSGGESYNEQFF. The full variable domain, rest sourced from reference TRBV7-9 and TRBJ2-1, is DTGVSQNPRHKITKRGQNVTFRCDPISEHNRLYWYRQTLGQGPEFLTYFQNEAQLEKSRLLSDRFSAERPKGSFSTLEIQRTEQGDSAMYLCASSSPTSGGESYNEQFFGPGTRLTVL.